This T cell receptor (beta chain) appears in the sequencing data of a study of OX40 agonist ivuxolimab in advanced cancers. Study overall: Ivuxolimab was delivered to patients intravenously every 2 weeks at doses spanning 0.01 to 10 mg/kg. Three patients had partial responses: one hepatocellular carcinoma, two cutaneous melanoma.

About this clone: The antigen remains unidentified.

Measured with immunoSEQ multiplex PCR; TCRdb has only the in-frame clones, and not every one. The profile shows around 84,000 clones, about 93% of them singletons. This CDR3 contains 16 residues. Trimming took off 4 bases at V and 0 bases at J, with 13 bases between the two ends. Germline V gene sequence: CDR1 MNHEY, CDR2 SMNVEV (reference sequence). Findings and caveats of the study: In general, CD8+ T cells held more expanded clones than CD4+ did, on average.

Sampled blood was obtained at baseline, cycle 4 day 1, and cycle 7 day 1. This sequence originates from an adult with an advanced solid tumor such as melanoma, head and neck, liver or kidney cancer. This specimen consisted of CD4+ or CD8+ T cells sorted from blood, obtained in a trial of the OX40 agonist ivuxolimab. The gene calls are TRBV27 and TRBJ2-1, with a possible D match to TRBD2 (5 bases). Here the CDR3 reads CASSSLHGNSYNEQFF. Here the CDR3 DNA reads TGTGCCAGCAGTTCCCTACACGGGAACTCCTACAATGAGCAGTTCTTC.